This T cell receptor beta chain was recovered during a study of identical twins. Whole-study results and caveats: With abundant cord blood beta clonotypes, insertions were fewer; memory repertoires showed no such pattern. Model-predicted out-of-frame TCR alpha sharing fell below observed values in monozygotic twins.

This clonotype was detected many times. What it binds is not known. Healthy Caucasians supplied all donations. Germline values: CDR1 MNHNY, CDR2 SVGAGI (reference sequence). This CDR3 has 17 residues. V shed 0 bases, J shed 4 bases, and the junction held 6 bases outside the gene matches. TCRdb re-called the 5' RACE reads through MiXCR, storing one row per CDR3 protein. There are roughly 350,000 distinct CDR3 sequences in the sample; 9% occur only once, and 8% to 9.5% lies in the top ten. This TCR was sampled from a woman aged 45-65 years in good health. The gene calls are TRBV6-6 and TRBJ2-2, with 9 bases fitting TRBD2. The specimen was naive T cells sorted from blood. The CDR3 region has the DNA TGTGCCAGCAGTTACTCGGGTAGCGGGAGCCCCACCGGGGAGCTGTTTTTT. This codes for CASSYSGSGSPTGELFF.